What follows describes a single T cell receptor beta chain. Its antigen is not identified. The data were taken from a study of CD8+ T cells in alopecia areata. In the study overall: The study gave tofacitinib for 6 to 18 months, then 6 months off drug.

CDR1 is SQVTM, CDR2 ANQGSEA, per germline. V lost 0 bases and J lost 4, with 13 bases in between. The CDR3 is 15 residues long. TCR sequencing used cDNA made by reverse transcription of extracted RNA. Only in-frame clones appear in the TCRdb table, and some are missing; sequencing was by immunoSEQ multiplex PCR. The data hold 150,000 to 200,000 clones, with 53% observed a single time. Study-wide points: Higher clonality was seen in lesional scalp than in normal scalp, especially in alopecia totalis/universalis. With tofacitinib ongoing, many expanded lesional clones persisted in both scalp and blood.

Regarding treatment: oral pan-JAK inhibitor, 5-10 mg twice daily. The investigators collected lesional scalp punch biopsies and peripheral blood from alopecia areata patients. The clonotype originates from a human donor with alopecia areata. This chain uses TRBV29-1 with TRBJ2-1; D ambiguous. The specimen was CD8+ T cells sorted from blood, collected at week 24, from a patient treated with tofacitinib. The CDR3 region has the DNA TGCAGCGTTGAAGACCTCGCGGCGGTGTACAATGAGCAGTTCTTC. This sequence encodes CSVEDLAAVYNEQFF.